Sequencing of this TCR beta chain was carried out in a study of human T cells and chemical hapten exposure. Across the whole study: The use of 2% DPC on roughly 2 cm by roughly 2 cm of upper inner arm skin constituted sensitization.

This clonotype was counted between two and nine times. Time point indicated: patch test 3, about 24 weeks after DPC sensitization. The sample's treatment: therapeutic diphenylcyclopropenone sensitization with weekly scalp DPC. CDR1 and CDR2 (germline): SQVTM, ANQGSEA. The CDR3 is 14 amino acids. The ends were cut back, 1 base at V and 1 base at J, with 10 bases in the middle. TCRdb passed the RACE reads through MiXCR, listing each CDR3 protein once. Of about 190,000 distinct CDR3 sequences listed, around 23% are singletons. Source: whole blood, taken in connection with sensitization to the hapten diphenylcyclopropenone (DPC). This chain links TRBV29-1 with TRBJ1-1; D gene uncertain. This receptor was taken from a woman in her 40s with alopecia areata. Some clones in this sample may be carry-over from other donors' samples. CDR3 sequence (DNA): TGCAGCGTTGAAGGCCTCAGGTCGAACACTGAAGCTTTCTTT. Translating it yields CSVEGLRSNTEAFF.